This T cell receptor (beta chain) was retrieved from a study of blood T cell repertoires in COVID-19 (dated by TCRdb to 2019 to 2021). In terms of the full investigation: The collaborator samples originated in the United States, Italy and Spain and spanned the acute and convalescent phases of COVID-19. The dataset comprised deeply sampled blood TCRbeta repertoires from subjects exposed to, actively infected with, or recovered from COVID-19. Where available, HLA class I and class II types were taken from metadata supplied by the sample provider and were not determined by assay-based typing. Sample metadata almost always included a de-identified subject ID, COVID-19 status, age in years and sex. The material from the prospective study consisted of cDNA or gDNA derived from T cells, B-cell-depleted T cells, or PBMCs. A freely available public database, intended as a resource for researchers studying the immune response to SARS-CoV-2, is where the repertoires were released. Samples were obtained from the ongoing ImmuneRACE study (first 160 participants) and from some 1,300 subjects provided by 6 global collaborators. Study-level results and caveats: Clinical and demographic metadata were provided uncurated, with the amount varying by source and participant.

Enrolling through a virtual design, the prospective study's participants ranged in age from roughly 18 to 100 years and lived across some 22 United States geographic areas. To assign participants to cohorts, the prospective study relied on clinical history that participants themselves reported in a screening survey and a study questionnaire. For ImmuneRACE Cohort 3, a participant was defined as recovered based on two consecutive negative NP/OP PCR tests, clearance by a healthcare professional, or resolution of symptoms. In the prospective study, whole blood, serum and a nasopharyngeal or oropharyngeal swab were collected from each participant by mobile phlebotomists. Additional blood draws and questionnaires over a 2-month period could optionally be provided by prospective study participants. Blood samples from the prospective study were shipped frozen or at room temperature prior to DNA extraction.

TCRbeta CDR3 regions were amplified from genomic DNA by means of the immunoSEQ Assay, a bias-controlled multiplex PCR. The study's own analysis went as follows. Nucleated cell counts per sample were estimated from amplification of reference gene primers within the assay. To quantify the absolute abundance of each unique TCRbeta CDR3 rearrangement, sequence reads were collapsed and filtered. Productive Simpson clonality was computed per sample as the square root of Simpson's diversity index over productive rearrangements. This is the immuneACCESS table as TCRdb keeps it, with only in-frame sequences that have V and J called. A part of the clones is gone; compared with another copy, unresolved V genes explain less than half, and the rest is unexplained. The V and J calls and the clone size are those of that table, but D and trimming were determined from the DNA. This sample gives some 97,000 clones in total; around 85% of them show up just once. 2% to 3% of the sample is held by the ten biggest clonotypes.

From cysteine to phenylalanine, the CDR3 is 17 amino acids long. CDR3 DNA only is kept here, 51 bases in frame from base 1. Trimming removed 6 bases from V and 2 bases from J; the gene matches leave 10 bases unexplained. The germline V gene yields MDHEN for CDR1 and SYDVKM for CDR2. Concerning this clone: This receptor's antigen is unknown. No base quality values were provided; no much bigger clone lies one nucleotide off.

The chain is made from TRBV28 and TRBJ2-6, with TRBD1 matching 7 junction bases. Sequenced sample: PBMCs or T cells enriched from blood (not recorded which). The sequence derives from a woman in her forties or fifties who had recovered from COVID-19. In nucleotides, the sequence is TGTGCCAGCAGAAAACGCAACCAGGGGGCTGGGGCCAACGTCCTGACTTTC. This is translated as CASRKRNQGAGANVLTF.